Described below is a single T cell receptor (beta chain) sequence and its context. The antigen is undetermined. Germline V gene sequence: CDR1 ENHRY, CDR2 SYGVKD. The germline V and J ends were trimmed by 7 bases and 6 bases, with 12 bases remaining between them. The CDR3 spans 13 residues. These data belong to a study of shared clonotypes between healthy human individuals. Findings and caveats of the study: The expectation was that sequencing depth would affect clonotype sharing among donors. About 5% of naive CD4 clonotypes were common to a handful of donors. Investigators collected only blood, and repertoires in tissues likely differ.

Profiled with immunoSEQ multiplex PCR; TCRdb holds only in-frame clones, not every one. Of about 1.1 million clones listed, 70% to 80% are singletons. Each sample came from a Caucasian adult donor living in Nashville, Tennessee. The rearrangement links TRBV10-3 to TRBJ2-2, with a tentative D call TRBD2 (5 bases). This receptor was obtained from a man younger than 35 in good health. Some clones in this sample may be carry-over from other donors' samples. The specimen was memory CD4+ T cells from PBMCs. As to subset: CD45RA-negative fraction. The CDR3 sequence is CAINSIGAGELFF. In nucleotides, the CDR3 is TGTGCCATCAACAGCATCGGGGCCGGGGAGCTGTTTTTT.